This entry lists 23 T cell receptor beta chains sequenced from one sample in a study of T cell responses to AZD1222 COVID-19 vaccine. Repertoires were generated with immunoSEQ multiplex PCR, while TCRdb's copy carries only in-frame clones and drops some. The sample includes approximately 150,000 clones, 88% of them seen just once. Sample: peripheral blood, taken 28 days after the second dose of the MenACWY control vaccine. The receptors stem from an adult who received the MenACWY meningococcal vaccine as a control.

CDR3 in amino acids: CAWRPPGAGANVLTF. As DNA, the CDR3 is TGTGCCTGGCGCCCTCCGGGCGCTGGGGCCAACGTCCTGACTTTC. This chain links TRBV30 with TRBJ2-6, with no clear D. The CDR3 is 15 amino acids. Germline values: CDR1 GTSNPN, CDR2 SVGIG (reference sequence). The germline V and J ends were trimmed by 5 bases and 2 bases, with 13 bases remaining between them.

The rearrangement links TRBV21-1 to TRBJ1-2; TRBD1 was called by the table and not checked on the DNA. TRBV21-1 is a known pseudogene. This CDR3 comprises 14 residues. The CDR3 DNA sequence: TGTGCCAGCAGCAAAGGGGGGCCGACCTATGGCTACACCTTC. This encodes CASSKGGPTYGYTF.

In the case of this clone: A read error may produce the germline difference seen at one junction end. CDR3: CASSLAGSSGNTIYF. CDR3 nucleotides: TGTGCCAGCAGCCTAGCGGGGAGCTCTGGAAACACCATATATTTT. The chain uses TRBV7-6 and TRBJ1-3; no firm D call. This CDR3 has 15 amino acids. The V gene's germline CDR1 is SGHVS and CDR2 FNYEAQ.

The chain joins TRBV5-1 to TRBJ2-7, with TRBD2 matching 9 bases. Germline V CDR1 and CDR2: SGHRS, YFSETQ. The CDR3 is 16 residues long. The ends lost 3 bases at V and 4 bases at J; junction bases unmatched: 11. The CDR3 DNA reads TGCGCCAGCAGCTATAGTAGCGGGAGTTTCTCGTACGAGCAGTACTTC. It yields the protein CASSYSSGSFSYEQYF.

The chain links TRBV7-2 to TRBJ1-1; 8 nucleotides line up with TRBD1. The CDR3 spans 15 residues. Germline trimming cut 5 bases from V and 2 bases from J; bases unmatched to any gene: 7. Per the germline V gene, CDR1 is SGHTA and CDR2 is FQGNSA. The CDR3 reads CASSPGQGGNTEAFF. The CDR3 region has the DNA TGTGCCAGCAGCCCCGGACAGGGAGGAAACACTGAAGCTTTCTTT.

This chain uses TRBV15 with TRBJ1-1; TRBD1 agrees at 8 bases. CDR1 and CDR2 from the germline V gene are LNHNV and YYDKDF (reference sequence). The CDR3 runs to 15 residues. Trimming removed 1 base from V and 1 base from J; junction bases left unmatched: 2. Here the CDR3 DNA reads TGTGCCACCAGCAGAGGTGGACAGGGGAACACTGAAGCTTTCTTT. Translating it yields CATSRGGQGNTEAFF.

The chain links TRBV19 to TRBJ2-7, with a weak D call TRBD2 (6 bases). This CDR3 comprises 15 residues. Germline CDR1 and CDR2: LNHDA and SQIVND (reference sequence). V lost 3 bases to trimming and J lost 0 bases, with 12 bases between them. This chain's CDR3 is CASSIRDSSSYEQYF. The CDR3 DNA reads TGTGCCAGTAGTATCCGGGACTCGAGCTCCTACGAGCAGTACTTC. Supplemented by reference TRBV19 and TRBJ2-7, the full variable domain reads DGGITQSPKYLFRKEGQNVTLSCEQNLNHDAMYWYRQDPGQGLRLIYYSQIVNDFQKGDIAEGYSVSREKKESFPLTVTSAQKNPTAFYLCASSIRDSSSYEQYFGPGTRLTVT.

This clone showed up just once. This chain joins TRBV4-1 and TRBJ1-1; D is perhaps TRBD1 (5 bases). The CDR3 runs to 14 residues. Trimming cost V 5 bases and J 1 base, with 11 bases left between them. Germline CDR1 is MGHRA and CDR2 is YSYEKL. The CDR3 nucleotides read TGCGCCAGCAGCTATGACACAGGGAACACTGAAGCTTTCTTT. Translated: CASSYDTGNTEAFF.

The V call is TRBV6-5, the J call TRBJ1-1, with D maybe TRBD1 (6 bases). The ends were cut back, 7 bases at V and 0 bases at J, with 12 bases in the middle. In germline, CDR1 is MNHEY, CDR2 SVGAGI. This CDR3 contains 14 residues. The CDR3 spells CASIRTAMNTEAFF. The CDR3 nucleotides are TGTGCCAGCATCCGGACAGCGATGAACACTGAAGCTTTCTTT.

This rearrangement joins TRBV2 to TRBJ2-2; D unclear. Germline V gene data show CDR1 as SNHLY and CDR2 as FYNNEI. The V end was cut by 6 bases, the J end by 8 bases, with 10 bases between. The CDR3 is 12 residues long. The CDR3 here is CASSQQLGELFF. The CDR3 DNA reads TGTGCCAGCAGCCAACAACTGGGGGAGCTGTTTTTT.

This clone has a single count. DNA for the CDR3: TGTGCCAGCAGTTCCCGGGGGGGGAATTCACCCCTCCACTTT. Translated: CASSSRGGNSPLHF. The chain employs TRBV27 and TRBJ1-6, with D perhaps TRBD1 (5 bases). V lost 4 bases to trimming and J lost 7 bases, with 11 bases between them. Germline CDR1 is MNHEY and CDR2 is SMNVEV (reference sequence). The CDR3 spans 14 residues.

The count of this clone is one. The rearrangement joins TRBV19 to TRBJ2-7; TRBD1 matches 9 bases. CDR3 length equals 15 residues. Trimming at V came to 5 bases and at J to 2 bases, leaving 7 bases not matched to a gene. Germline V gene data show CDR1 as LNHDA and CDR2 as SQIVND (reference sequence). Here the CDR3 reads CASSRTGTGTYEQYF. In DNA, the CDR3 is TGTGCCAGTAGTCGTACCGGGACAGGGACCTACGAGCAGTACTTC.

CDR3 protein: CASSLGGPGFF. CDR3 DNA sequence: TGCGCCAGCAGTCTCGGGGGGCCGGGGTTCTTC. The chain uses TRBV23-1 and TRBJ2-1, with D tentatively TRBD2 (7 bases). TRBV23-1 is an ORF for which the function is uncertain. V was cut by 4 bases and J by 15 bases, with 13 bases left in between. The CDR3 spans 11 residues.

The DNA for the CDR3 is TGTGCCAGCAGTAAAACCCCGGAAAACACCATATATTTT. The encoded protein is CASSKTPENTIYF. The genes are TRBV6-5 and TRBJ1-3; D unresolved. CDR3 length: 13 residues. Germline CDR1 reads MNHEY; CDR2 reads SVGAGI. V lost 5 bases and J lost 6, with 11 bases in between.

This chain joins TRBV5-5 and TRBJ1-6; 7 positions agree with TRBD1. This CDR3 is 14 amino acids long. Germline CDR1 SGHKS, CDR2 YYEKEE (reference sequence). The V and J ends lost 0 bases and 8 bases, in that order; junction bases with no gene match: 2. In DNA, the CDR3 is TGTGCCAGCAGCTTGGGACAGGGAGATTCACCCCTCCACTTT. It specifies CASSLGQGDSPLHF.

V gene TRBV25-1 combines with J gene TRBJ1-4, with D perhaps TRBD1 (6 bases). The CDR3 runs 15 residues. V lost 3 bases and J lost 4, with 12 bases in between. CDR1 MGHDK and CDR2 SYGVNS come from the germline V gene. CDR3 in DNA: TGTGCCAGCAGTGAGAAGGGACATGGTAATGAAAAACTGTTTTTT. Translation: CASSEKGHGNEKLFF.

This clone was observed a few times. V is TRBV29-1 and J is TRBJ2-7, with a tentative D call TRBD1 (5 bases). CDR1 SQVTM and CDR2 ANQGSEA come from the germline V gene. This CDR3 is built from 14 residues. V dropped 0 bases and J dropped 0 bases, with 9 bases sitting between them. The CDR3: CSVEETRASYEQYF. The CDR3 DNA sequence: TGCAGCGTTGAAGAAACCAGGGCCTCCTACGAGCAGTACTTC.

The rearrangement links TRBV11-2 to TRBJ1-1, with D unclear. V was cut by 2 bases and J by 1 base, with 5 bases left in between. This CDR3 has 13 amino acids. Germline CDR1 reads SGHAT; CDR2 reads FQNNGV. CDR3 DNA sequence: TGTGCCAGCAGCTTAATGGGGAACACTGAAGCTTTCTTT. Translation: CASSLMGNTEAFF.

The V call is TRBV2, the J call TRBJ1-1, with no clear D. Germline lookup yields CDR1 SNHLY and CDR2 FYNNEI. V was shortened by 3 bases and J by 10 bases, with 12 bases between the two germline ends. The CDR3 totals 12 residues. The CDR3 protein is CASSDSGRRAFF. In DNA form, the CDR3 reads TGTGCCAGCAGTGATTCGGGCAGGAGAGCTTTCTTT.

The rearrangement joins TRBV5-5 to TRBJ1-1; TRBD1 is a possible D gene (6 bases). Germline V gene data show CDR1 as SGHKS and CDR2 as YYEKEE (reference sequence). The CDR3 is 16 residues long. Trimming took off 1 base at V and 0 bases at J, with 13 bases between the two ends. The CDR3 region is CASSLLGGDMNTEAFF. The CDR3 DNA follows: TGTGCCAGCAGCTTGCTCGGGGGCGACATGAACACTGAAGCTTTCTTT.

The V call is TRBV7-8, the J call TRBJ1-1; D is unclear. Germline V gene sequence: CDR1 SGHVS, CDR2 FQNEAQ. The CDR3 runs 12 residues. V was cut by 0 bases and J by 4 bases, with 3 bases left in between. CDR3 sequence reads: CASSLALTEAFF. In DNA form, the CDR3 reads TGTGCCAGCAGCTTAGCCCTCACTGAAGCTTTCTTT.

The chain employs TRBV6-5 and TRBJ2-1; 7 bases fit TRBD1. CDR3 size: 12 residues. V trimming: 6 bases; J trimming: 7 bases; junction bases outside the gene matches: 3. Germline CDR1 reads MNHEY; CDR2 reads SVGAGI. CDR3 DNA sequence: TGTGCCAGCAGGGGGACAGTTAATGAGCAGTTCTTC. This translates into CASRGTVNEQFF.

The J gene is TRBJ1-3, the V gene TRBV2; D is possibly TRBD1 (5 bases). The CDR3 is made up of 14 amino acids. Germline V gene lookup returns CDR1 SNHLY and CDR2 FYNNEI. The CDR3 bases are TGTGCGTTAGGGGTCCAACCCTCTGGAAACACCATATATTTT. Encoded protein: CALGVQPSGNTIYF. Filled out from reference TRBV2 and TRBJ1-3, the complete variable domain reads EPEVTQTPSHQVTQMGQEVILRCVPISNHLYFYWYRQILGQKVEFLVSFYNNEISEKSEIFDDQFSVERPDGSNFTLKIRSTKLEDSAMYFCALGVQPSGNTIYFGEGSWLTVV.